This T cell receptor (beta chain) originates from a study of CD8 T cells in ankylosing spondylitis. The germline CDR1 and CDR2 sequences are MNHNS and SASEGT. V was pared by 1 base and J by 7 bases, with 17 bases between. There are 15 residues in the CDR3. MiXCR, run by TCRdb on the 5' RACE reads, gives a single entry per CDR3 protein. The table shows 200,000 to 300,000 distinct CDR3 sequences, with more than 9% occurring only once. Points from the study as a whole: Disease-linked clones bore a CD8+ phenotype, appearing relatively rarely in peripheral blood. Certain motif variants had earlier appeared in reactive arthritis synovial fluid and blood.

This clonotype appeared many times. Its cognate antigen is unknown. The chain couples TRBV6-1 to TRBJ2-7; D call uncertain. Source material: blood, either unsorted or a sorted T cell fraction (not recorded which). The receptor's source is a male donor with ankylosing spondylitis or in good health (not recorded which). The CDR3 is CASSEVPSLLGEQYF. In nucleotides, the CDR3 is TGTGCCAGCAGTGAAGTACCCTCCCTTTTGGGTGAGCAGTACTTC.